These 22 T cell receptor beta chains came from one sample sequenced in a study of early T cells in non-severe SARS-CoV-2 infection. TCRdb recomputed calls from the 5' RACE reads with MiXCR, one row per CDR3 protein. The sample consists of 45,000 to 55,000 distinct CDR3 sequences, roughly 6.2% of them appearing once. Material: whole blood. These receptors were taken from an adult who was a healthcare worker with PCR-confirmed SARS-CoV-2 infection or an uninfected control (not recorded which).

This clonotype was detected only a few times. CDR3 loop: CASTGPGKGSYEQYF. The CDR3 DNA reads TGTGCCAGCACCGGCCCCGGAAAAGGGTCCTACGAGCAGTACTTC. The rearrangement joins TRBV5-4 to TRBJ2-7, with D unresolved. Deletions cut 6 bases from V and 1 base from J, with 17 bases between. Looked up from germline, CDR1 is SGHNT and CDR2 is YYREEE (reference sequence). The CDR3 extends over 15 amino acids.

Many counts were recorded for this clonotype. Sequence at one end of the junction differs from germline and may be a read error. The chain carries TRBV7-7 and TRBJ2-4; D may correspond to TRBD1 or TRBD2 (6 bases each). Per the germline V gene, CDR1 is SSHAT and CDR2 is FNYEAQ (reference sequence). The CDR3 length is 16 residues. CDR3 in amino acids: CASSLATEGGKNIQYF. CDR3 nucleotide sequence: TGTGCTAGCAGCTTAGCTACCGAGGGGGGCAAAAACATTCAGTACTTC.

This rearrangement joins TRBV27 to TRBJ2-7, with a possible D match to TRBD1 (7 bases). The germline gives CDR1 MNHEY, CDR2 SMNVEV (reference sequence). This CDR3 has 15 residues. Trimming removed 5 bases at V and 0 bases at J, with 14 bases between. CDR3 DNA: TGTGCCAGCAGTCTGCGGGACAGTAGCTCCTACGAGCAGTACTTC. Its protein product is CASSLRDSSSYEQYF.

This clonotype was recorded at least ten times. The CDR3 DNA reads TGTGCCAGCTCCGGGACAGGGTCCCCTTTGAGTTCACCCCTCCACTTT. It codes for CASSGTGSPLSSPLHF. The chain carries TRBV6-1 and TRBJ1-6, with 9 positions matching TRBD1. The trim removed 8 bases at V and 9 bases at J, leaving 14 bases unmatched. Germline CDR1 and CDR2: MNHNS and SASEGT. The CDR3 covers 16 residues.

Ten or more counts support this clonotype. The chain employs TRBV20-1 and TRBJ2-7; no definite D call. The V end lost 2 bases, the J end lost 4 bases, and 9 bases lay between the germline ends. CDR3 length equals 12 residues. The germline V gene has CDR1 DFQATT and CDR2 SNEGSKA (reference sequence). The CDR3 spells CSARLADYEQYF. Written as DNA, the CDR3 is TGCAGTGCTAGACTGGCAGATTACGAGCAGTACTTC.

This clonotype was observed at least ten times. The J gene is TRBJ2-2, the V gene TRBV10-1; D ambiguous. CDR1 WNHNN and CDR2 SYGVQD come from the germline V gene (reference sequence). CDR3 length: 13 amino acids. V gave up 0 bases and J gave up 8 bases, with 7 bases separating them. CDR3 nucleotide sequence: TGCGCCAGCAGTGAGTCGAAAGGGGGGGAGCTGTTTTTT. This codes for CASSESKGGELFF.

This chain links TRBV12-3 or TRBV12-4 with TRBJ1-2; TRBD1 agrees at 8 bases. Unmatched junction bases numbered 7, after V lost 3 bases and J lost 7 bases. CDR3 length equals 14 residues. CDR3 amino acids: CASSFAQGAFGYTF. The CDR3 DNA reads TGTGCCAGCAGTTTCGCCCAGGGGGCCTTTGGCTACACCTTC.

The CDR3 spells CASSLGQGAYNEQFF. The CDR3 nucleotides read TGTGCCAGCAGCTTGGGACAGGGGGCCTACAATGAGCAGTTCTTC. The chain recombines TRBV5-5 with TRBJ2-1; 9 bases map to TRBD1. Trimming cost V 0 bases and J 2 bases; bases outside gene matches: 0. Germline V gives CDR1 SGHKS, CDR2 YYEKEE (reference sequence). CDR3 size: 15 residues.

This clonotype occurred a few times. The chain recombines TRBV2 with TRBJ1-4; D gene unclear. The CDR3 is 13 amino acids. V was clipped by 7 bases and J by 7 bases, with 13 bases between them. Germline V CDR1 and CDR2: SNHLY, FYNNEI. The CDR3 region is CASKPASSEKLFF. The CDR3 region has the DNA TGTGCCAGCAAACCGGCTTCGAGTGAAAAACTGTTTTTT.

V and J are TRBV30 and TRBJ2-1; 13 bases map to TRBD2. The CDR3 runs to 14 residues. From germline, CDR1 is GTSNPN and CDR2 SVGIG (reference sequence). Trimming took 4 bases from V and 5 from J; bases not matched to a gene: 2. The CDR3 region is CAWTGLAGDNEQFF. The CDR3 DNA sequence: TGTGCCTGGACAGGACTAGCGGGGGACAATGAGCAGTTCTTC. Combining the CDR3 with reference TRBV30 and TRBJ2-1 gives the whole variable domain SQTIHQWPATLVQPVGSPLSLECTVEGTSNPNLYWYRQAAGRGLQLLFYSVGIGQISSEVPQNLSASRPQDRQFILSSKKLLLSDSGFYLCAWTGLAGDNEQFFGPGTRLTVL.

The V gene is TRBV5-4, the J gene TRBJ2-7, with D perhaps matching TRBD2 (6 bases). Trimming stripped 4 bases from V and 0 bases from J, with 14 bases between. Germline lookup yields CDR1 SGHNT and CDR2 YYREEE (reference sequence). The CDR3 totals 15 residues. The CDR3 coding sequence is TGTGCCAGCAGCCAAATCCGGGGAGGCTCCTACGAGCAGTACTTC. Its translation: CASSQIRGGSYEQYF.

This clonotype was observed at least ten times. The genes are TRBV24-1 and TRBJ2-3; no definite D call. This CDR3 contains 13 residues. Germline values: CDR1 KGHDR, CDR2 SFDVKD. Trimming shortened V by 4 bases and J by 6 bases, and 10 bases separated the two germline ends. The CDR3 sequence: CATSEPGLDTQYF. CDR3 nucleotides: TGTGCCACCAGTGAGCCTGGGTTGGATACGCAGTATTTT.

The V and J genes are TRBV3-2 and TRBJ2-5; the D call in the table, TRBD2, was not verified against the DNA. TRBV3-2 is tagged as a pseudogene. The CDR3 consists of 17 residues. The CDR3 nucleotides read TGTGCCAGCAGCCACGGGCGGACTAGCGGGGGACAAGAGACCCAGTACTTC. Protein sequence: CASSHGRTSGGQETQYF.

There are many counts of this clonotype. The chain recombines TRBV18 with TRBJ1-1; 9 positions match TRBD1. This CDR3 comprises 15 residues. Germline V lookup: CDR1 KGHSH, CDR2 LQKENI. The V segment lost 5 bases and the J segment 1 base; nucleotides outside the gene matches: 5. CDR3 protein: CASSKGQGANTEAFF. The CDR3 DNA reads TGTGCCAGCTCAAAGGGACAGGGAGCGAACACTGAAGCTTTCTTT.

This clonotype was recorded many times. The CDR3 protein is CASTMTVVYSPLHF. The CDR3 nucleotides are TGTGCCAGCACCATGACAGTGGTGTATTCACCCCTCCACTTT. This chain joins TRBV7-2 and TRBJ1-6; TRBD1 might be the D (5 bases). This CDR3 has 14 residues. Germline lookup yields CDR1 SGHTA and CDR2 FQGNSA. Trimming pared 7 bases from V and 8 bases from J, leaving 15 bases between.

This clonotype was detected only a few times. This chain links TRBV7-2 with TRBJ1-1, with unresolved D. Per the germline V gene, CDR1 is SGHTA and CDR2 is FQGNSA. Trimming left V 0 bases short and J 4 bases short, with 18 bases between. This CDR3 comprises 17 residues. The CDR3 sequence is CASSLAKGGPRGTEAFF. In DNA, the CDR3 is TGTGCCAGCAGCTTAGCGAAGGGAGGGCCTCGAGGCACTGAAGCTTTCTTT. The entire variable domain, with the rest obtained from reference TRBV7-2 and TRBJ1-1, is as follows: GAGVSQSPSNKVTEKGKDVELRCDPISGHTALYWYRQSLGQGLEFLIYFQGNSAPDKSGLPSDRFSAERTGGSVSTLTIQRTQQEDSAVYLCASSLAKGGPRGTEAFFGQGTRLTVV.

The chain is built from TRBV7-2 and TRBJ2-2, with D tentatively TRBD1 or TRBD2 (6 bases each). Trimming left V 4 bases short and J 3 bases short, with 15 bases between. The germline V gene encodes CDR1 SGHTA and CDR2 FQGNSA. This CDR3 region has 16 residues. CDR3 region: CASSWGAGTYTGELFF. The CDR3 DNA reads as TGTGCCAGCAGCTGGGGGGCCGGGACCTACACCGGGGAGCTGTTTTTT. Full variable domain (remainder filled in from reference TRBV7-2 and TRBJ2-2): GAGVSQSPSNKVTEKGKDVELRCDPISGHTALYWYRQSLGQGLEFLIYFQGNSAPDKSGLPSDRFSAERTGGSVSTLTIQRTQQEDSAVYLCASSWGAGTYTGELFFGEGSRLTVL.

This clonotype has at least ten counts. V is TRBV12-3 or TRBV12-4 and J is TRBJ2-7; tentatively, D is TRBD1 (6 bases). CDR3 length: 13 residues. Trimming took 6 bases from V and 3 from J, leaving 12 bases between them. CDR3 loop: CASRYGTHYEQYF. CDR3 bases: TGTGCCAGCAGGTACGGGACACACTACGAGCAGTACTTC.

The chain combines TRBV6-1 with TRBJ1-2; the match to TRBD1 covers 8 bases. V was clipped by 2 bases and J by 8 bases; unmatched bases: 7. The length of the CDR3 is 14 residues. The germline CDR1 and CDR2 sequences are MNHNS and SASEGT. The CDR3 sequence is CASSELRTGRGYTF. CDR3 DNA: TGTGCCAGCAGTGAATTGAGGACAGGGAGGGGCTACACCTTC.

This clonotype was seen many times. V usage is TRBV7-2 and J usage is TRBJ2-1; 7 bases agree with TRBD1. V shed 3 bases, J shed 4 bases, and the junction held 12 bases outside the gene matches. CDR1 and CDR2 from the germline V gene are SGHTA and FQGNSA. CDR3 length: 17 amino acids. The CDR3 DNA sequence: TGTGCCAGCAGCTTCTCTGCGACAGGGAGAAGGTACAATGAGCAGTTCTTC. Protein product: CASSFSATGRRYNEQFF. The variable domain in full, with the rest retrieved from reference TRBV7-2 and TRBJ2-1, is GAGVSQSPSNKVTEKGKDVELRCDPISGHTALYWYRQSLGQGLEFLIYFQGNSAPDKSGLPSDRFSAERTGGSVSTLTIQRTQQEDSAVYLCASSFSATGRRYNEQFFGPGTRLTVL.

This clonotype was counted at least ten times. The CDR3 reads CSVPGASSYEQYF. In nucleotides, the CDR3 is TGCAGCGTCCCGGGGGCTAGCTCCTACGAGCAGTACTTC. This rearrangement joins TRBV29-1 to TRBJ2-7; D may be TRBD1 or TRBD2 (6 bases each). V lost 6 bases, J lost 0 bases, and 12 bases lay in between. There are 13 residues in the CDR3. Germline values: CDR1 SQVTM, CDR2 ANQGSEA.

The sample holds many counts of this clonotype. The chain couples TRBV7-6 to TRBJ2-2; possible D gene TRBD1, 6 bases. Trimming removed 5 bases from V and 1 base from J, with 14 bases in between. The CDR3 is 16 amino acids. CDR1 is SGHVS, CDR2 FNYEAQ, per germline. The CDR3 loop reads CASSPIGTKNTGELFF. CDR3 sequence (DNA): TGTGCCAGCAGCCCCATAGGGACAAAGAACACCGGGGAGCTGTTTTTT.